The next 9 T cell receptor beta chains were all read from a single sample in a study of T-cell memory formation after mild COVID-19. TCRdb processed the 5' RACE reads anew with MiXCR; each CDR3 protein has one entry. The sample carries 350,000 to 450,000 distinct CDR3 sequences, 25% to 30% recorded once. Source material: PBMCs or a T cell subset sorted from them (not recorded which). Receptors originate from an adult woman who had mild COVID-19 (a few samples of this study predate the infection). Cell type and time point are not known.

This clonotype appeared many times. The chain recombines TRBV20-1 with TRBJ2-1; 13 bases line up with TRBD2. The CDR3 covers 16 residues. J was trimmed by 5 bases and V by 5 bases; bases with no gene match: 9. CDR1 and CDR2 (germline): DFQATT, SNEGSKA (reference sequence). As DNA, the CDR3 is TGCAGTGCTCCCCGCTCGGGACTAGCGGGAAACAATGAGCAGTTCTTC. Translated: CSAPRSGLAGNNEQFF.

The chain recombines TRBV7-9 with TRBJ2-5, with TRBD2 matching 7 bases. Germline V lookup: CDR1 SEHNR, CDR2 FQNEAQ (reference sequence). The length of the CDR3 is 16 residues. Unmatched junction bases numbered 10, after V lost 2 bases and J lost 4 bases. CDR3: CASSLYRGRALETQYF. CDR3 bases: TGTGCCAGCAGCTTATATAGAGGGAGGGCCCTAGAGACCCAGTACTTC.

This clonotype was detected only a few times. This chain links TRBV4-3 with TRBJ1-4; D is undetermined. From germline, CDR1 is LGHNA and CDR2 YSLEER. V lost 6 bases, J lost 0 bases, and 5 bases lay in between. The CDR3 spans 13 residues. The CDR3: CASSRSTNEKLFF. The CDR3 DNA follows: TGCGCCAGCAGTCGATCAACTAATGAAAAACTGTTTTTT.

The chain carries TRBV24-1 and TRBJ1-1; D remains ambiguous. Germline values: CDR1 KGHDR, CDR2 SFDVKD. V was cut by 7 bases and J by 1 base, with 9 bases left in between. The CDR3 is made up of 13 amino acids. CDR3: CATSSDTNTEAFF. The CDR3 nucleotides read TGTGCCACCAGCTCTGACACGAACACTGAAGCTTTCTTT.

This clonotype has only a few counts. The rearrangement uses TRBV10-3 and TRBJ2-7; the D gene is possibly TRBD1 (6 bases). V lost 6 bases and J lost 4, with 19 bases in between. The germline CDR1 and CDR2 sequences are ENHRY and SYGVKD. The CDR3 runs to 15 residues. In DNA form, the CDR3 reads TGTGCCATCAGGTTGGACAGTCAGAGCCTATACGAGCAGTACTTC. This codes for CAIRLDSQSLYEQYF.

This clonotype has a handful of counts. This chain links TRBV6-5 with TRBJ2-7; 12 positions agree with TRBD1. The CDR3 length is 16 residues. Germline V gene data show CDR1 as MNHEY and CDR2 as SVGAGI. Trimming removed 8 bases from V and 7 bases from J; junction bases left unmatched: 15. The CDR3 is CASSRGTGGSMGEQYF. The CDR3 DNA reads as TGTGCCAGCTCGCGTGGGACAGGGGGCAGTATGGGGGAGCAGTACTTC.

This chain joins TRBV9 and TRBJ2-7; maybe TRBD2 (6 bases). This CDR3 is built from 15 residues. Trimming removed 2 bases at V and 1 base at J, with 13 bases between. Germline values: CDR1 SGDLS, CDR2 YYNGEE. The CDR3 bases are TGTGCCAGCAGCGTTGGTACAGGACTATCCTACGAGCAGTACTTC. Its protein product is CASSVGTGLSYEQYF.

V gene TRBV7-2 combines with J gene TRBJ2-1, with D perhaps matching TRBD2 (6 bases). Germline CDR1 SGHTA, CDR2 FQGNSA. Trimming stripped 1 base from V and 6 bases from J, with 16 bases between. The CDR3 has 16 residues. CDR3 in amino acids: CASSLVWDLQSNEQFF. DNA of the CDR3: TGTGCCAGCAGCTTAGTATGGGACTTACAGTCCAATGAGCAGTTCTTC.

The chain is built from TRBV6-1 and TRBJ2-1; perhaps TRBD1 as D (6 bases). Trimming took 1 base from V and 8 from J, leaving 15 bases between them. The germline CDR1 and CDR2 sequences are MNHNS and SASEGT. There are 15 residues in the CDR3. The DNA for the CDR3 is TGTGCCAGCAGTGAAGAGGGACAATACAGCGATGAGCAGTTCTTC. Protein product: CASSEEGQYSDEQFF.